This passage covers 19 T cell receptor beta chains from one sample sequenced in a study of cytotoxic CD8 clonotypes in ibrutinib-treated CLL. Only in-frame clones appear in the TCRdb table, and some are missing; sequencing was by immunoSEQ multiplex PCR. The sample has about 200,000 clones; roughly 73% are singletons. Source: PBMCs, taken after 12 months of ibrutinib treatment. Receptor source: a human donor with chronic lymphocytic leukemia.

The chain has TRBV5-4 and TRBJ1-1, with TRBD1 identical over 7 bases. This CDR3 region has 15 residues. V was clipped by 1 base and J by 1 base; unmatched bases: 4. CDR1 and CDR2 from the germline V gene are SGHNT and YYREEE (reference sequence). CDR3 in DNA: TGTGCCAGCAGCTTGAACAGGGGCGCGAACACTGAAGCTTTCTTT. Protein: CASSLNRGANTEAFF.

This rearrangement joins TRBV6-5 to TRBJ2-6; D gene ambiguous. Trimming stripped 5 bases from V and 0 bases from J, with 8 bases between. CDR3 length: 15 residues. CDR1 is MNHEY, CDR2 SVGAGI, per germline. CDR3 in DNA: TGTGCCAGCAGTCACCGTAGCTCTGGGGCCAACGTCCTGACTTTC. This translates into CASSHRSSGANVLTF.

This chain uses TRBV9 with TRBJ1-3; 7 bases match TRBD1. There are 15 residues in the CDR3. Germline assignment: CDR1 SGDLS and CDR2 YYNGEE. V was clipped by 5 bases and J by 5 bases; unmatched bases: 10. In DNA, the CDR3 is TGTGCCAGCAGACCCGACAGGGAGTATAGAAACACCATATATTTT. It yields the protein CASRPDREYRNTIYF. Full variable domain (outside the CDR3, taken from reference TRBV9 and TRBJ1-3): DSGVTQTPKHLITATGQRVTLRCSPRSGDLSVYWYQQSLDQGLQFLIQYYNGEERAKGNILERFSAQQFPDLHSELNLSSLELGDSALYFCASRPDREYRNTIYFGEGSWLTVV.

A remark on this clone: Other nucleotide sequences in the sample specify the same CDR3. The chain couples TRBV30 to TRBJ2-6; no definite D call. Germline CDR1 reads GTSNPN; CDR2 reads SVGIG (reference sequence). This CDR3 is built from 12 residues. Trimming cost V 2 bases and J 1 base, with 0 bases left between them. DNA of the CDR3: TGTGCCTGGAGTTCTGGGGCCAACGTCCTGACTTTC. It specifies CAWSSGANVLTF. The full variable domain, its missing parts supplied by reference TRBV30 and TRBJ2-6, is SQTIHQWPATLVQPVGSPLSLECTVEGTSNPNLYWYRQAAGRGLQLLFYSVGIGQISSEVPQNLSASRPQDRQFILSSKKLLLSDSGFYLCAWSSGANVLTFGAGSRLTVL.

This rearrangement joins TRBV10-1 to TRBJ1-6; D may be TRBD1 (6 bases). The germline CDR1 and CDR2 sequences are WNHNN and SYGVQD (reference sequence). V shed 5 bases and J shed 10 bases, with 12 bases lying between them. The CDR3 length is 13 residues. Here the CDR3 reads CASSSGQRSPLHF. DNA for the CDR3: TGCGCCAGCAGTTCCGGACAGAGGTCACCCCTCCACTTT.

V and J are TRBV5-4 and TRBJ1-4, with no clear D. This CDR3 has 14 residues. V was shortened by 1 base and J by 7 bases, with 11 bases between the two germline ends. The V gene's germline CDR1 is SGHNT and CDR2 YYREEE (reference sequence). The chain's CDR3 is CASSLKGSVEKLFF. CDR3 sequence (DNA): TGTGCCAGCAGCTTGAAGGGTTCTGTTGAAAAACTGTTTTTT.

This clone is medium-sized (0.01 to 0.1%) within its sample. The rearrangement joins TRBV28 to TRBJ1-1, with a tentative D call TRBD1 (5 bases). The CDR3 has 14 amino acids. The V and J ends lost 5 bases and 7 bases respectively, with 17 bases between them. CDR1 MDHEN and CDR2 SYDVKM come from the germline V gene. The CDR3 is CASSMWTSGGEAFF. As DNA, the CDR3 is TGTGCCAGCAGTATGTGGACATCGGGAGGTGAAGCTTTCTTT.

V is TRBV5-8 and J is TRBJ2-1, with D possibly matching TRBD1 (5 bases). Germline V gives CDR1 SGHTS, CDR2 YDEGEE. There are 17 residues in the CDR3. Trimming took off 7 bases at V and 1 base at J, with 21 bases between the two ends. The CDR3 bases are TGTGCCAGCCCTACGGTTATGTGGGGCAGTTCCTACAATGAGCAGTTCTTC. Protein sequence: CASPTVMWGSSYNEQFF.

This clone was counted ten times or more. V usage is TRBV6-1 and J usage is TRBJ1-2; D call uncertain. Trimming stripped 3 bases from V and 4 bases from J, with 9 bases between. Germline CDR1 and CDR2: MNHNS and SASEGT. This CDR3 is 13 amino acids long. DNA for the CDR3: TGTGCCAGCAGTGATGGGGAGGTCTATGGCTACACCTTC. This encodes CASSDGEVYGYTF.

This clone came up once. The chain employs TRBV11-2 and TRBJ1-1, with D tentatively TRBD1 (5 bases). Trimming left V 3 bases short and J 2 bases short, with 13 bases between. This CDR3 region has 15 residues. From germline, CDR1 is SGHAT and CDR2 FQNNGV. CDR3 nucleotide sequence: TGTGCCAGCAGCTTCTACGGGACTCTCAACACTGAAGCTTTCTTT. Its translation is CASSFYGTLNTEAFF.

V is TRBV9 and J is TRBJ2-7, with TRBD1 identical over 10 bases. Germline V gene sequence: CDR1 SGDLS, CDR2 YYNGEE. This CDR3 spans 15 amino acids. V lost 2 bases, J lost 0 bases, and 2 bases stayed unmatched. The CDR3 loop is CASSVDRGSSYEQYF. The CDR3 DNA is TGTGCCAGCAGCGTGGACAGGGGGTCCTCCTACGAGCAGTACTTC.

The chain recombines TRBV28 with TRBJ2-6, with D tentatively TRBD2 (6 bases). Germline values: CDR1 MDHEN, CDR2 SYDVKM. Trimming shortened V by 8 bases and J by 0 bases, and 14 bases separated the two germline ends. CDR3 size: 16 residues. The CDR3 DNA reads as TGTGCCAGCGGCAGGGACTCCTACTCTGGGGCCAACGTCCTGACTTTC. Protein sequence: CASGRDSYSGANVLTF.

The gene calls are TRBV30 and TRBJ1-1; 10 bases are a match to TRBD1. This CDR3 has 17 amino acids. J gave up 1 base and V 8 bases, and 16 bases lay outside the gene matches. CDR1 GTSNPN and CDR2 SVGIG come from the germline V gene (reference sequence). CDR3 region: CAAYWDKTGGTNTEAFF. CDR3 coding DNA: TGTGCCGCATACTGGGACAAGACAGGGGGCACGAACACTGAAGCTTTCTTT.

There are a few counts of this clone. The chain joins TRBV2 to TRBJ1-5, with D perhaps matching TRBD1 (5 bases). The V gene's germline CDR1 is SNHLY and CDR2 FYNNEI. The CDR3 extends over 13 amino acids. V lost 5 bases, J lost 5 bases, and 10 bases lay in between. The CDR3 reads CASSRGPDQPQHF. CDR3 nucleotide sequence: TGTGCCAGCAGTCGGGGACCCGATCAGCCCCAGCATTTT.

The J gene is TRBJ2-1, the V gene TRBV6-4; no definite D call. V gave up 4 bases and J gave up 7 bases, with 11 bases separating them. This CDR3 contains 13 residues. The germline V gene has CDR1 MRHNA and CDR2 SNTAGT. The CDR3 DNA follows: TGTGCCAGCAGTGCCCTTGAAGGGAATGAGCAGTTCTTC. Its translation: CASSALEGNEQFF.

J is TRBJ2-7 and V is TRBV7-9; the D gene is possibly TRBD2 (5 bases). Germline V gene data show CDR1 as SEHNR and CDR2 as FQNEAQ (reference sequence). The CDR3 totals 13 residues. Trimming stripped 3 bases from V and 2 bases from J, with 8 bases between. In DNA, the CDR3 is TGTGCCAGCAGCTTCGGGATAACCTACGAGCAGTACTTC. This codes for CASSFGITYEQYF. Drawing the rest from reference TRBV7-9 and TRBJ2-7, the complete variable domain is DTGVSQNPRHKITKRGQNVTFRCDPISEHNRLYWYRQTLGQGPEFLTYFQNEAQLEKSRLLSDRFSAERPKGSFSTLEIQRTEQGDSAMYLCASSFGITYEQYFGPGTRLTVT.

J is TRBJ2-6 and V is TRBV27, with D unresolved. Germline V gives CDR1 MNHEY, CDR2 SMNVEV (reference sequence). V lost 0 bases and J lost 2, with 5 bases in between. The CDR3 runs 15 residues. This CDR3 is CASSLSGPGANVLTF. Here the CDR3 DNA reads TGTGCCAGCAGTTTATCAGGGCCTGGGGCCAACGTCCTGACTTTC.

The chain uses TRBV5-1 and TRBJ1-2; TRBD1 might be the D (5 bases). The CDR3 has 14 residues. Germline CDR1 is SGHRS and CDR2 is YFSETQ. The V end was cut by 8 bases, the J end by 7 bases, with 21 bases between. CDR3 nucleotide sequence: TGCGCCAGTACGGAGGGAGGAGGGGCAAGTGGCTACACCTTC. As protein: CASTEGGGASGYTF.

CDR3 in amino acids: CASSSPGPRASDTQYF. The CDR3 DNA reads TGTGCCAGCAGCTCCCCTGGGCCCAGGGCTTCAGATACGCAGTATTTT. The rearrangement links TRBV11-2 to TRBJ2-3; a weak D match, TRBD1 (5 bases). The germline gives CDR1 SGHAT, CDR2 FQNNGV. The V end lost 4 bases, the J end lost 4 bases, and 18 bases lay between the germline ends. The CDR3 contains 16 residues.